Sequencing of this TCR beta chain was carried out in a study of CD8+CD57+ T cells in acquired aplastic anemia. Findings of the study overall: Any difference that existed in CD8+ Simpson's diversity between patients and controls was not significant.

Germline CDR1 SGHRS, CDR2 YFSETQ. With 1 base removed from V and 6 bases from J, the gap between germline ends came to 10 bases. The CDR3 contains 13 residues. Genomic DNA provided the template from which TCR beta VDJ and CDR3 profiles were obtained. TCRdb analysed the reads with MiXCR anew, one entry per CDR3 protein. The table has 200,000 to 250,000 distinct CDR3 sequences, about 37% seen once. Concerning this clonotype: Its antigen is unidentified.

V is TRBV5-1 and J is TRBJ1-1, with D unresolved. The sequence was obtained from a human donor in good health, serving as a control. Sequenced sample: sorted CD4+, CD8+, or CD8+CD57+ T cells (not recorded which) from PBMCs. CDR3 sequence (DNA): TGCGCCAGCAGCTTGTCTCCAAACGCTGAAGCTTTCTTT. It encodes CASSLSPNAEAFF.